These 8 T cell receptor beta chains were all obtained from the same sample, sequenced in a study of OX40 agonist ivuxolimab in advanced cancers. This table comes from immunoSEQ multiplex PCR, and its TCRdb copy is limited to in-frame clones, with some not included. The table has roughly 80,000 clones, approximately 84% seen once. This specimen was CD4+ or CD8+ T cells sorted from blood, taken in a trial of the OX40 agonist ivuxolimab. Source of these receptors: an adult with an advanced solid tumor such as melanoma, head and neck, liver or kidney cancer.

The rearrangement uses TRBV7-2 and TRBJ1-2; D uncertain. V lost 5 bases and J lost 7, with 14 bases in between. The CDR3 length is 13 residues. CDR1 and CDR2 (germline): SGHTA, FQGNSA. CDR3 coding DNA: TGTGCCAGCAGCCCTCCGGTTTCGGGTGGCTACACCTTC. Amino acid sequence: CASSPPVSGGYTF.

As to this clone: One end of the junction varies from germline; a read error may be responsible. The chain joins TRBV5-4 to TRBJ1-2, with D possibly TRBD1 on 5 matching bases. CDR3 length: 15 amino acids. The germline V gene has CDR1 SGHNT and CDR2 YYREEE (reference sequence). The CDR3 nucleotides read TGCGCCAGCAGCCAAGATGGGGGTGGGATTTATGGCTACACCTTC. Translated: CASSQDGGGIYGYTF. Combining the CDR3 with reference TRBV5-4 and TRBJ1-2 gives the whole variable domain ETGVTQSPTHLIKTRGQQVTLRCSSQSGHNTVSWYQQALGQGPQFIFQYYREEENGRGNFPPRFSGLQFPNYSSELNVNALELDDSALYLCASSQDGGGIYGYTFGSGTRLTVV.

The chain carries TRBV9 and TRBJ1-4; D is ambiguous. Looked up from germline, CDR1 is SGDLS and CDR2 is YYNGEE. There are 14 residues in the CDR3. V lost 2 bases, J lost 2 bases, and 7 bases lay in between. The CDR3 DNA follows: TGTGCCAGCAGCGTTGGGGTCACTAATGAAAAACTGTTTTTT. This translates into CASSVGVTNEKLFF.

V is TRBV19 and J is TRBJ1-1; D possibly corresponds to TRBD1 (6 bases). The CDR3 is 17 residues long. Trimming pared 0 bases from V and 0 bases from J, leaving 14 bases between. Germline V gives CDR1 LNHDA, CDR2 SQIVND (reference sequence). The CDR3 protein is CASSIDHRAVMNTEAFF. The CDR3 nucleotides read TGTGCCAGTAGTATAGATCACAGGGCGGTAATGAACACTGAAGCTTTCTTT. The full variable domain, completed using reference TRBV19 and TRBJ1-1, is DGGITQSPKYLFRKEGQNVTLSCEQNLNHDAMYWYRQDPGQGLRLIYYSQIVNDFQKGDIAEGYSVSREKKESFPLTVTSAQKNPTAFYLCASSIDHRAVMNTEAFFGQGTRLTVV.

The V and J genes are TRBV7-2 and TRBJ1-1; 9 bases agree with TRBD1. The V gene's germline CDR1 is SGHTA and CDR2 FQGNSA. With 2 bases clipped from V and 4 bases from J, the junction kept 5 bases outside the gene matches. The CDR3 length is 15 residues. The CDR3 nucleotides read TGTGCCAGCAGCTTACAGGGACAGGGAGGCACTGAAGCTTTCTTT. It translates to CASSLQGQGGTEAFF.

In its sample, this clone was seen a few times. V is TRBV11-2 and J is TRBJ2-7, with 7 bases lining up with TRBD1. The V gene end was trimmed by 2 bases and the J gene end by 5 bases; junction bases not matched to a gene: 9. The CDR3 runs to 15 residues. The germline V gene encodes CDR1 SGHAT and CDR2 FQNNGV. The CDR3 DNA reads TGTGCCAGCAGCTTATTGGACAGGCGGCTAAACGAGCAGTACTTC. It specifies CASSLLDRRLNEQYF.

The chain joins TRBV28 to TRBJ1-6; tentatively, D is TRBD1 (5 bases). Germline-derived CDR1 and CDR2 are MDHEN and SYDVKM. Trimming cost V 6 bases and J 7 bases, with 7 bases left between them. The CDR3 has 12 residues. The CDR3 spells CASSGGNSPLHF. CDR3 in DNA: TGTGCCAGCAGCGGGGGGAATTCACCCCTCCACTTT.

This chain links TRBV7-8 with TRBJ1-5; D ambiguous. Trimming shortened V by 1 base and J by 0 bases, and 13 bases separated the two germline ends. Germline V lookup: CDR1 SGHVS, CDR2 FQNEAQ. The CDR3 sequence is 17 residues long. The DNA of the CDR3 is TGTGCCAGCAGCTTAGGGCGGATAGGACTTAGCAATCAGCCCCAGCATTTT. Its protein product is CASSLGRIGLSNQPQHF.